The clone carrying this T cell receptor (beta chain) was seen a single time. Its antigen remains unknown. As processed by the authors: ImmunoSEQ junction-only sequences lacked quality scores, so their filtering differed. Here immunoSEQ multiplex PCR was the method, and the copy in TCRdb shows in-frame clones only, minus some. The V and J calls and the clone size are those of that table, but D and trimming were determined from the DNA. The profile shows millions of clones, approximately 94% of them singletons. The authors divided CD4+ cells into CD45RA+ naive and CD45RA-negative memory subsets. This sample was taken from a study of shared clonotypes between healthy human individuals. Background on the study: Each donor's CD8 memory used one plate, CD8 naive two, each CD4 subset three. Broader study findings: In this cohort, only blood was sampled, and tissue repertoires likely differ.

The V gene end was trimmed by 3 bases and the J gene end by 1 base; junction bases not matched to a gene: 4. Germline V gene data show CDR1 as SGHTA and CDR2 as FQGNSA. The CDR3 spans 15 residues. Source material: naive CD4+ T cells sorted from blood. Subset reported: CD45RA+ positively selected. The sequence came from a man between 18 and 29 years old in good health. This rearrangement joins TRBV7-2 to TRBJ2-5; the match to TRBD2 covers 8 bases. The CDR3 reads CASSFTGGVQETQYF. The CDR3, as DNA: TGTGCCAGCAGCTTTACGGGGGGGGTCCAAGAGACCCAGTACTTC.